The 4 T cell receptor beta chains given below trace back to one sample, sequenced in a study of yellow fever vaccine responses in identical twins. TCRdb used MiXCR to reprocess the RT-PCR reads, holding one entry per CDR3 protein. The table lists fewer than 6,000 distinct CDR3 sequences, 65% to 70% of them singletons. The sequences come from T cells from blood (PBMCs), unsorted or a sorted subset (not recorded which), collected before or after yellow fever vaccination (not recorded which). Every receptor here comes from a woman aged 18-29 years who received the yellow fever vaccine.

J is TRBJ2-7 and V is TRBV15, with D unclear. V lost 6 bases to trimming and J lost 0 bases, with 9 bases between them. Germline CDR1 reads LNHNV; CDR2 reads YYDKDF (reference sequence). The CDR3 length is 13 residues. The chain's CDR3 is CATRNTGSYEQYF. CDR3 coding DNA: TGTGCCACCAGGAATACCGGCTCCTACGAGCAGTACTTC.

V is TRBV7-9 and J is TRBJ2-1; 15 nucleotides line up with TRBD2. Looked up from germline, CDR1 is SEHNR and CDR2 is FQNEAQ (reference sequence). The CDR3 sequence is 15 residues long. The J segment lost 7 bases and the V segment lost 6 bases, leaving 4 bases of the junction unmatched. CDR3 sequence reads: CASSSGTSGRNEQFF. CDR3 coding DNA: TGTGCCAGCAGTTCGGGGACTAGCGGGAGGAATGAGCAGTTCTTC.

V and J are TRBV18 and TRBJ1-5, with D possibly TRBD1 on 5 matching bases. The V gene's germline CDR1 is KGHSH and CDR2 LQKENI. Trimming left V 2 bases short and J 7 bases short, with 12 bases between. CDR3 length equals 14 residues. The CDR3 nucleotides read TGTGCCAGCTCACCAGGGGCAGGCGACCAGCCCCAGCATTTT. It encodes CASSPGAGDQPQHF. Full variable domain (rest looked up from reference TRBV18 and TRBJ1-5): NAGVMQNPRHLVRRRGQEARLRCSPMKGHSHVYWYRQLPEEGLKFMVYLQKENIIDESGMPKERFSAEFPKEGPSILRIQQVVRGDSAAYFCASSPGAGDQPQHFGDGTRLSIL.

The DNA of the CDR3 is TGTGCCAGCAGCCTATACCCCCGCGGGACTAGATCCTACGAGCAGTACTTC. As protein: CASSLYPRGTRSYEQYF. The rearrangement joins TRBV11-3 to TRBJ2-7; 8 bases line up with TRBD2. Germline values: CDR1 SGHNT, CDR2 YENEEA. The CDR3 has 17 residues. V trimming: 5 bases; J trimming: 1 base; junction bases outside the gene matches: 13.